The 19 T cell receptor beta chains reported below all come from one sample, sequenced in a study of identifying expanded T cells in peripheral blood. Produced via immunoSEQ multiplex PCR; TCRdb's table is partial and in-frame only. The profile shows around 76,000 clones, 90% of them singletons. The source material was blood. The receptors stem from a person between 18 and 69 years old in good health.

This clone showed up just once. The chain couples TRBV11-2 to TRBJ1-6; D possibly corresponds to TRBD1 (5 bases). Germline V gene sequence: CDR1 SGHAT, CDR2 FQNNGV. Trimming stripped 4 bases from V and 4 bases from J, with 20 bases between. This CDR3 spans 18 amino acids. The CDR3 sequence is CASSSPVRAPIYNSPLHF. In DNA, the CDR3 is TGTGCCAGCAGCTCCCCGGTCAGGGCGCCTATTTATAATTCACCCCTCCACTTT.

The gene calls are TRBV6-6 and TRBJ2-5; D remains unclear. Trimming took off 2 bases at V and 3 bases at J, with 7 bases between the two ends. Per germline, CDR1 MNHNY and CDR2 SVGAGI (reference sequence). CDR3 length: 13 residues. The CDR3 nucleotides are TGTGCCAGCAGTTACGGTGACAAAGAGACCCAGTACTTC. It codes for CASSYGDKETQYF.

The DNA for the CDR3 is TGTGCCAGCAGTCCTTTGGACGACCTTAATGAGCAGTTCTTC. It specifies CASSPLDDLNEQFF. The chain employs TRBV28 and TRBJ2-1; D gene uncertain. The V end was cut by 5 bases, the J end by 7 bases, with 15 bases between. CDR1 is MDHEN, CDR2 SYDVKM, per germline. There are 14 residues in the CDR3.

The J gene is TRBJ1-2, the V gene TRBV29-1, with D possibly being TRBD1 (5 bases). Germline values: CDR1 SQVTM, CDR2 ANQGSEA. The CDR3 spans 13 residues. V lost 4 bases and J lost 4, with 13 bases in between. CDR3 sequence (DNA): TGCAGCGTTGTGGAGGGGCAGGGCTATGGCTACACCTTC. This gives the protein CSVVEGQGYGYTF.

The chain is built from TRBV7-2 and TRBJ1-2, with unresolved D. CDR1 SGHTA and CDR2 FQGNSA come from the germline V gene. This CDR3 is 14 amino acids long. Between the trimmed V and J ends, which lost 1 base and 4 bases, there was a span of 10 bases. The chain's CDR3 is CASSLGGRIYGYTF. CDR3 nucleotides: TGTGCCAGCAGCTTAGGGGGTAGGATCTATGGCTACACCTTC.

The gene calls are TRBV6-4 and TRBJ2-3; D not resolved. Per the germline V gene, CDR1 is MRHNA and CDR2 is SNTAGT. This CDR3 is built from 14 residues. V was trimmed by 4 bases and J by 4 bases, leaving 12 bases between them. CDR3 sequence (DNA): TGTGCCAGCAGTGCCTCCCCAGGAGCAGATACGCAGTATTTT. Its translation: CASSASPGADTQYF.

The rearrangement uses TRBV4-3 and TRBJ2-1; D may match TRBD1 or TRBD2 (7 bases each). The CDR3 length is 14 residues. Germline loops: CDR1 LGHNA, CDR2 YSLEER. V was shortened by 5 bases and J by 8 bases, with 16 bases between the two germline ends. The CDR3 loop reads CASSSGGAIDEQFF. The CDR3 region has the DNA TGCGCCAGCAGCTCAGGGGGGGCCATAGATGAGCAGTTCTTC.

To note about this clone: Different DNA sequences within this sample yield the same CDR3. The chain recombines TRBV5-1 with TRBJ2-3; TRBD2 might be the D (5 bases). Germline loops: CDR1 SGHRS, CDR2 YFSETQ. This CDR3 is 15 amino acids long. The germline V and J ends were trimmed by 0 bases and 0 bases, with 8 bases remaining between them. CDR3 bases: TGCGCCAGCAGCTTGGTGGACTTCAGCACAGATACGCAGTATTTT. It translates to CASSLVDFSTDTQYF.

The rearrangement uses TRBV2 and TRBJ2-7, with D possibly being TRBD1 or TRBD2 (5 bases each). Trimming removed 4 bases from V and 3 bases from J, with 13 bases in between. CDR1 and CDR2 from the germline V gene are SNHLY and FYNNEI. The CDR3 totals 14 residues. CDR3 in amino acids: CASSGDGLNYEQYF. CDR3 nucleotides: TGTGCCAGCAGTGGGGACGGATTAAACTACGAGCAGTACTTC.

The chain couples TRBV4-1 to TRBJ1-2; D perhaps matches TRBD1 (5 bases). The CDR3 runs 16 residues. The V end was cut by 0 bases, the J end by 4 bases, with 15 bases between. The germline gives CDR1 MGHRA, CDR2 YSYEKL. The CDR3 sequence: CASSQERGRDSYGYTF. As DNA, the CDR3 is TGCGCCAGCAGCCAAGAAAGAGGCAGGGACTCCTATGGCTACACCTTC.

The V call is TRBV21-1, the J call TRBJ2-4; the table calls TRBD1, which could not be checked here. TRBV21-1 is an annotated pseudogene. This CDR3 spans 17 amino acids. The CDR3 nucleotides are TGTGCCAGCAGCCCCCTAGAGCAGGGTAGAGCCAAAAACATTCAGTACTTC. It encodes CASSPLEQGRAKNIQYF.

The J gene is TRBJ2-1, the V gene TRBV7-8, with TRBD2 matching over 10 bases. The CDR3 is made up of 17 amino acids. Losses at the gene ends were 1 base for V and 6 bases for J; bases not matched to a gene: 9. The germline gives CDR1 SGHVS, CDR2 FQNEAQ. This CDR3 is CASSLGGRTSGLNEQFF. CDR3 in DNA: TGTGCCAGCAGCTTAGGTGGGAGGACTAGCGGCCTCAATGAGCAGTTCTTC.

V is TRBV6-1 and J is TRBJ2-5; D remains unclear. The ends were cut back, 6 bases at V and 1 base at J, with 12 bases in the middle. The CDR3 extends over 14 amino acids. Germline-derived CDR1 and CDR2 are MNHNS and SASEGT. CDR3 sequence reads: CASSGIGAQETQYF. The CDR3 DNA follows: TGTGCCAGCAGCGGAATAGGCGCCCAAGAGACCCAGTACTTC.

The chain couples TRBV4-1 to TRBJ2-4; D perhaps matches TRBD2 (6 bases). CDR1 and CDR2 from the germline V gene are MGHRA and YSYEKL. The CDR3 has 18 amino acids. V was pared by 1 base and J by 0 bases, with 16 bases between. Here the CDR3 reads CASSQGPRDSLAKNIQYF. DNA for the CDR3: TGCGCCAGCAGCCAAGGCCCCCGGGACTCACTAGCCAAAAACATTCAGTACTTC.

This chain connects TRBV5-4 to TRBJ2-7, with 7 bases identical to TRBD2. Per the germline V gene, CDR1 is SGHNT and CDR2 is YYREEE (reference sequence). The CDR3 consists of 15 residues. The V and J ends lost 5 bases and 7 bases, in that order; junction bases with no gene match: 15. The CDR3 sequence: CASSLSSGRSTEQYF. The CDR3 bases are TGTGCCAGCAGTCTTTCTAGCGGCCGTAGTACAGAGCAGTACTTC.

This clone is a singleton in its sample. V usage is TRBV7-9 and J usage is TRBJ1-2; no firm D call. This CDR3 comprises 16 residues. The V end lost 1 base, the J end lost 2 bases, and 14 bases lay between the germline ends. Germline CDR1 reads SEHNR; CDR2 reads FQNEAQ (reference sequence). The CDR3 loop reads CASSLVAGALNYGYTF. In nucleotides, the CDR3 is TGTGCCAGCAGCTTAGTTGCGGGAGCCTTGAACTATGGCTACACCTTC. Drawing the rest from reference TRBV7-9 and TRBJ1-2, the complete variable domain is DTGVSQNPRHKITKRGQNVTFRCDPISEHNRLYWYRQTLGQGPEFLTYFQNEAQLEKSRLLSDRFSAERPKGSFSTLEIQRTEQGDSAMYLCASSLVAGALNYGYTFGSGTRLTVV.

V usage is TRBV6-1 and J usage is TRBJ1-5; D remains unclear. This CDR3 has 11 residues. V lost 8 bases to trimming and J lost 5 bases, with 7 bases between them. Germline-derived CDR1 and CDR2 are MNHNS and SASEGT. The CDR3 DNA reads as TGTGCCAGCGCTTGGGATCAGCCCCAGCATTTT. This sequence encodes CASAWDQPQHF.

The chain carries TRBV11-2 and TRBJ2-1; no clear D. Trimming removed 2 bases from V and 1 base from J, with 9 bases in between. Germline CDR1 and CDR2: SGHAT and FQNNGV. The CDR3 totals 15 residues. In nucleotides, the CDR3 is TGTGCCAGCAGCTTAATGATAGGGTCCTACAATGAGCAGTTCTTC. Encoded protein: CASSLMIGSYNEQFF.

The CDR3 region has the DNA TGTGCCAGCAGCCACGAGACTAGCCAAACGGCCAATGAGCAGTTCTTC. Its protein product is CASSHETSQTANEQFF. The chain joins TRBV7-9 to TRBJ2-1; 7 bases align to TRBD2. Germline V gene data show CDR1 as SEHNR and CDR2 as FQNEAQ (reference sequence). The junction had 13 bases not matched to a gene; V was cut back by 5 bases and J by 6 bases. This CDR3 comprises 16 residues.